The source of this TCR beta chain is a study of shared clonotypes between healthy human individuals. Study in general: Three CD4 naive, three CD4 memory, two CD8 naive and one CD8 memory plate were used per donor.

The material for each subset, its genomic DNA, was split evenly across several immunoSEQ plates. Profiling relied on immunoSEQ multiplex PCR, and the TCRdb table lists in-frame clones only, not all of them. The repertoire holds about 1.1 million clones, with 75% to 80% as singletons. V gave up 6 bases and J gave up 4 bases; unmatched junction bases: 5. CDR1 is LNHDA, CDR2 SQIVND, per germline (reference sequence). CDR3 length: 13 amino acids. There were no recent acute infections or vaccinations among the donors, who were healthy HIV-negative adults. The receptor's source is a man younger than 35 in good health. Some clones in this sample may be carry-over from other donors' samples. The V and J genes are TRBV19 and TRBJ1-2; 7 bases line up with TRBD1. The sample comprised memory CD4+ T cells from PBMCs. The subset denotes: CD45RA-negative fraction. As DNA, the CDR3 is TGTGCCAGTAGCGGACAGGCGACCTATGGCTACACCTTC. Translated: CASSGQATYGYTF.